This TCR beta chain was observed in a study of a mutant IDH1 vaccine in newly diagnosed glioma. The wider study: In weeks 1, 3, 5, 7, 11, 15, 19 and 23, patients were immunized, eight times in all. Beginning 4-6 weeks after radiotherapy alone, or with temozolomide cycles, vaccination took place.

The time point is: week 23, last vaccination. In every dose of vaccine, 300 ug of mutant IDH1 20-mer peptide was given alongside topical imiquimod. Comment on this clone: Its matching antigen is unknown.

The CDR3 contains 17 residues. Germline V gives CDR1 SGDLS, CDR2 YYNGEE. V was trimmed by 4 bases and J by 3 bases, leaving 22 bases between them. The table came from immunoSEQ multiplex PCR; TCRdb's copy has only in-frame clones and leaves some out. The table includes under 45,000 clones, about 81% detected once. This receptor was obtained from a woman aged 18-29 years with glioma. Some clones in this sample may be carry-over from other donors' samples. The sample here was PBMCs, taken from a glioma patient whose treatment included an IDH1 peptide vaccine. This rearrangement joins TRBV9 to TRBJ1-2; the D is unclear. CDR3 nucleotides: TGTGCCAGCAGCCCCCGTTTGGATCGCCTAAGCGACTATGGCTACACCTTC. Translation: CASSPRLDRLSDYGYTF.